This record looks at one TCR beta chain sequence and its context. This sample is drawn from a study of blood T cell repertoires in COVID-19. Germline V CDR1 and CDR2: MNHEY, SMNVEV (reference sequence). J was trimmed by 2 bases and V by 5 bases; bases with no gene match: 6. CDR3 size: 16 residues. Measured with immunoSEQ multiplex PCR; TCRdb has only the in-frame clones, and not every one. The data show 200,000 to 300,000 clones, approximately 86% seen once. Material for sequencing was peripheral blood. The J gene is TRBJ1-6, the V gene TRBV27, with 7 positions matching TRBD1. The clonotype was recovered from a young man with active or convalescent COVID-19. The CDR3 nucleotides are TGTGCCAGCAGTCCAAACAGGGGAACCTATAATTCACCCCTCCACTTT. Residues: CASSPNRGTYNSPLHF.